Presented here are 25 T cell receptor beta chains from one specimen sequenced in a study of T cell responses to AZD1222 COVID-19 vaccine (dated by TCRdb to the early 2020s). Receptor amplification or capture employed the immunoSEQ multiplex PCR assay. The clones in this table, taken by TCRdb from immuneACCESS, are in-frame only. Not every clone is retained; where verified, under half of the shortfall comes from an unresolved V gene, and the cause of the rest is unknown. Here the sample has about 86,000 clones; approximately 90% occur a single time. The ten largest make up about an eighth of the sample. In the paper's terms, the time point label means: about 28 days (+/-7) after the second vaccine dose. Sequencing used peripheral blood, obtained 28 days after the second AZD1222 dose. These receptor sequences come from an adult who received the AZD1222 COVID-19 vaccine.

The chain couples TRBV7-2 to TRBJ2-7; D call uncertain. CDR1 is SGHTA, CDR2 FQGNSA, per germline. The ends were cut back, 5 bases at V and 7 bases at J, with 12 bases in the middle. The CDR3 contains 12 residues. The DNA for the CDR3 is TGTGCCAGCAGCCGAAACCTTATGGAGCAGTACTTC. Protein: CASSRNLMEQYF.

This chain uses TRBV7-9 with TRBJ1-6; the D is unclear. Trimming left V 5 bases short and J 10 bases short, with 9 bases between. Germline V gives CDR1 SEHNR, CDR2 FQNEAQ (reference sequence). The CDR3 runs 12 residues. CDR3 bases: TGTGCCAGCAGCGTAGTCGCGTCACCCCTCCACTTT. Encoded protein: CASSVVASPLHF.

V gene TRBV6-6 combines with J gene TRBJ1-5; perhaps TRBD1 as D (5 bases). Trimming shortened V by 5 bases and J by 2 bases, and 13 bases separated the two germline ends. The CDR3 has 15 amino acids. Germline lookup yields CDR1 MNHNY and CDR2 SVGAGI (reference sequence). CDR3 nucleotides: TGTGCCAGCAGTACGTTTCGGGGGGGCAATCAGCCCCAGCATTTT. Its translation: CASSTFRGGNQPQHF.

The chain joins TRBV6-1 to TRBJ2-1; tentative D call: TRBD2 (6 bases). V gave up 1 base and J gave up 10 bases, with 11 bases separating them. The CDR3 consists of 13 residues. Germline values: CDR1 MNHNS, CDR2 SASEGT. The CDR3 DNA is TGTGCCAGCAGTGAAGTCGAGCTAGCGGAGCAGTTCTTC. Translating it yields CASSEVELAEQFF.

The chain combines TRBV10-2 with TRBJ2-1; 7 bases match TRBD2. The germline V gene encodes CDR1 WSHSY and CDR2 SAAADI. Trimming at V came to 6 bases and at J to 7 bases, leaving 21 bases not matched to a gene. The CDR3 is 18 residues long. The CDR3 coding sequence is TGCGCCAGCAGCATCGCCAACTGGGTGGCGGGGGATGGAAATGAGCAGTTCTTC. It is translated as CASSIANWVAGDGNEQFF.

In its sample, this clone was seen once. CDR3 in amino acids: CASSPGDYNSPLHF. CDR3 DNA sequence: TGTGCCAGCAGCCCAGGGGATTATAATTCACCCCTCCACTTT. The chain recombines TRBV28 with TRBJ1-6, with D maybe TRBD1 (6 bases). Germline CDR1 is MDHEN and CDR2 is SYDVKM. Deletions cut 6 bases from V and 4 bases from J, with 10 bases between. The CDR3 sequence is 14 residues long.

J is TRBJ1-3 and V is TRBV7-8; 8 bases agree with TRBD1. This CDR3 has 17 residues. J lost 0 bases, V lost 2 bases, and 6 bases had no gene match. Germline CDR1 is SGHVS and CDR2 is FQNEAQ. This CDR3 is CASSLRSGQGSGNTIYF. The CDR3 DNA is TGTGCCAGCAGCTTACGGTCCGGACAGGGCTCTGGAAACACCATATATTTT. The entire variable domain, with the rest obtained from reference TRBV7-8 and TRBJ1-3, is as follows: GAGVSQSPRYKVAKRGQDVALRCDPISGHVSLFWYQQALGQGPEFLTYFQNEAQLDKSGLPSDRFFAERPEGSVSTLKIQRTQQEDSAVYLCASSLRSGQGSGNTIYFGEGSWLTVV.

V gene TRBV27 combines with J gene TRBJ1-1; 9 bases fit TRBD1. The CDR3 runs to 15 residues. J was trimmed by 6 bases and V by 3 bases; bases with no gene match: 8. The germline gives CDR1 MNHEY, CDR2 SMNVEV (reference sequence). CDR3 sequence: CASSFFGTGFAEAFF. The CDR3 DNA sequence: TGTGCCAGCAGTTTTTTCGGGACAGGGTTCGCTGAAGCTTTCTTT.

The table lists this clone with a count of one. The gene calls are TRBV18 and TRBJ2-5; 11 nucleotides line up with TRBD2. This CDR3 has 16 amino acids. The germline gives CDR1 KGHSH, CDR2 LQKENI. The V and J ends lost 2 bases and 2 bases, in that order; junction bases with no gene match: 4. The CDR3 sequence: CASSPVIAGGQETQYF. For the CDR3, the DNA is TGTGCCAGCTCACCAGTGATAGCGGGAGGGCAAGAGACCCAGTACTTC.

The gene calls are TRBV12-3 or TRBV12-4 and TRBJ2-3; no clear D gene. The CDR3 contains 12 residues. V dropped 4 bases and J dropped 6 bases, with 8 bases sitting between them. CDR3 amino acids: CASSSGSDTQYF. The CDR3 DNA reads as TGTGCCAGCAGTTCTGGGTCTGATACGCAGTATTTT.

V and J are TRBV3-1 (or the pseudogene TRBV3-2) and TRBJ1-4, with TRBD1 matching over 7 bases. Germline CDR1 is LGHDT and CDR2 is YNNKEL (reference sequence). This CDR3 contains 17 residues. V shed 4 bases and J 4 bases; nucleotides not matched to a gene: 12. The CDR3 DNA is TGTGCCAGCAGCCGACGATTGACAGGGACCCATAATGAAAAACTGTTTTTT. It encodes CASSRRLTGTHNEKLFF.

This clone appeared a single time. V is TRBV6-5 and J is TRBJ1-1; D not certain. The V end was cut by 6 bases, the J end by 4 bases, with 12 bases between. Germline CDR1 and CDR2: MNHEY and SVGAGI. This CDR3 comprises 13 residues. In DNA, the CDR3 is TGTGCCAGCAGCCTGAGGGAGCGCACTGAAGCTTTCTTT. It specifies CASSLRERTEAFF.

V and J are TRBV6-5 and TRBJ1-1; D is unclear. Trimming pared 6 bases from V and 1 base from J, leaving 9 bases between. In germline, CDR1 is MNHEY, CDR2 SVGAGI. The CDR3 has 13 residues. Written as DNA, the CDR3 is TGTGCCAGCAGATACAAATCGAACACTGAAGCTTTCTTT. This gives the protein CASRYKSNTEAFF.

The rearrangement links TRBV7-9 to TRBJ1-4; perhaps TRBD1 as D (5 bases). Trimming removed 4 bases from V and 8 bases from J, with 14 bases in between. The V gene's germline CDR1 is SEHNR and CDR2 FQNEAQ (reference sequence). CDR3 length: 14 residues. CDR3 sequence (DNA): TGTGCCAGCAGCTCGCAGGGAAATGGAGAAAAACTGTTTTTT. This codes for CASSSQGNGEKLFF.

This sequence joins TRBV25-1 and TRBJ1-1; D possibly corresponds to TRBD1 (5 bases). Per germline, CDR1 MGHDK and CDR2 SYGVNS. V lost 5 bases and J 4 bases, leaving 14 bases between the germline ends. The CDR3 contains 14 residues. CDR3 coding DNA: TGTGCCAGCAGTAAGGGCATTACAGGCACTGAAGCTTTCTTT. Encoded protein: CASSKGITGTEAFF.

This rearrangement joins TRBV16 to TRBJ1-2, with a possible D match to TRBD1 (5 bases). Germline assignment: CDR1 KGHSY and CDR2 FQNENV. V shed 0 bases and J shed 6 bases, with 11 bases lying between them. This CDR3 spans 14 amino acids. The CDR3 protein is CASSQSNRRNGYTF. The CDR3 bases are TGTGCCAGCAGCCAATCCAACAGGCGGAATGGCTACACCTTC.

This chain joins TRBV7-3 and TRBJ1-2, with 7 bases identical to TRBD1. The CDR3 totals 15 residues. Losses at the gene ends were 4 bases for V and 8 bases for J; bases not matched to a gene: 13. Per germline, CDR1 SGHTA and CDR2 FQGTGA. The CDR3 region has the DNA TGTGCCAGCAGCTCCATGGGGACAGCGGAGAGAGGCTACACCTTC. As protein: CASSSMGTAERGYTF.

The chain employs TRBV5-4 and TRBJ1-2; 9 nucleotides agree with TRBD1. CDR3 length: 14 residues. Germline V lookup: CDR1 SGHNT, CDR2 YYREEE (reference sequence). Trimming at V came to 4 bases and at J to 7 bases, leaving 8 bases not matched to a gene. CDR3 region: CASSPGQGRGGYTF. The CDR3 DNA is TGTGCCAGCAGCCCCGGACAGGGGAGGGGTGGCTACACCTTC.

The gene calls are TRBV6-6 and TRBJ2-7; D unclear. V lost 2 bases, J lost 0 bases, and 14 bases lay in between. The germline V gene encodes CDR1 MNHNY and CDR2 SVGAGI (reference sequence). This CDR3 region has 16 residues. The CDR3 sequence: CASSYEWVILSYEQYF. The CDR3 DNA follows: TGTGCCAGCAGTTACGAGTGGGTGATACTCTCCTACGAGCAGTACTTC.

The gene calls are TRBV6-6 and TRBJ1-6, with TRBD1 matching 11 bases. J lost 8 bases, V lost 2 bases, and 5 bases had no gene match. This CDR3 has 16 amino acids. Germline V CDR1 and CDR2: MNHNY, SVGAGI (reference sequence). The CDR3 DNA reads as TGTGCCAGCAGTTACCCCAGGGGACAGGGGGATTCACCCCTCCACTTT. Translating it yields CASSYPRGQGDSPLHF.

The genes are TRBV6-4 and TRBJ2-4; TRBD2 might be the D (7 bases). The germline gives CDR1 MRHNA, CDR2 SNTAGT. The CDR3 runs to 16 residues. The ends were cut back, 3 bases at V and 8 bases at J, with 20 bases in the middle. The DNA for the CDR3 is TGTGCCAGCAGTGAGGGGGGGGCATTTGTGAGGGACATTCAGTACTTC. It codes for CASSEGGAFVRDIQYF.

Written as DNA, the CDR3 is TGTGCCAGCAGCCAAGTGACCAATGAGCAGTTCTTC. Translated, it gives CASSQVTNEQFF. The chain carries TRBV3-1 (or the pseudogene TRBV3-2) and TRBJ2-1; no reliable D call. Trimming left V 1 base short and J 6 bases short, with 4 bases between. Germline V gene data show CDR1 as LGHDT and CDR2 as YNNKEL (reference sequence). The CDR3 contains 12 residues.

The chain carries TRBV2 and TRBJ1-1; D is unclear. There are 13 residues in the CDR3. Trimming shortened V by 5 bases and J by 1 base, and 8 bases separated the two germline ends. CDR1 and CDR2 (germline): SNHLY, FYNNEI. The CDR3 reads CASSWWGNTEAFF. CDR3 coding DNA: TGTGCCAGCAGTTGGTGGGGGAACACTGAAGCTTTCTTT.

The V call is TRBV4-1, the J call TRBJ2-7; D might be TRBD1 (5 bases). Looked up from germline, CDR1 is MGHRA and CDR2 is YSYEKL. V lost 1 base and J lost 0, with 10 bases in between. The CDR3 runs 15 residues. CDR3 amino acids: CASSQAFDSSYEQYF. The DNA of the CDR3 is TGCGCCAGCAGCCAAGCTTTCGACAGCTCCTACGAGCAGTACTTC.

This chain uses TRBV6-2 or TRBV6-3 with TRBJ1-5; D gene ambiguous. The CDR3 covers 15 residues. The ends were cut back, 0 bases at V and 1 base at J, with 7 bases in the middle. The germline gives CDR1 MNHEY, CDR2 SVGEGT. The CDR3, as DNA: TGTGCCAGCAGTTACTCAGGGATCAGCAATCAGCCCCAGCATTTT. Translated: CASSYSGISNQPQHF.